Listed here are 10 T cell receptor beta chains from one sample, sequenced in a study of T cells in Graves' hyperthyroidism and ophthalmopathy. Amplification of TCR beta CDR3 regions was performed using RNA transcripts as template. In the first-round RT-PCR of the TCR CDR3, the HTBI primer set was used. TCRdb passed the multiplex PCR reads through MiXCR, listing each CDR3 protein once. The data hold approximately 400,000 distinct CDR3 sequences, with around 13% observed a single time. Sequencing input: blood. These TCRs come from a woman in her sixties with Graves' hyperthyroidism.

The table lists this clonotype with many counts. The rearrangement uses TRBV3-1 and TRBJ1-1; D ambiguous. CDR3 length: 12 amino acids. V was shortened by 1 base and J by 7 bases, with 7 bases between the two germline ends. From germline, CDR1 is LGHDT and CDR2 YNNKEL (reference sequence). CDR3 loop: CASSQGTGEAFF. CDR3 in DNA: TGTGCCAGCAGCCAAGGAACGGGTGAAGCTTTCTTT.

The genes are TRBV28 and TRBJ2-7, with 11 bases aligning to TRBD1. Looked up from germline, CDR1 is MDHEN and CDR2 is SYDVKM. The CDR3 consists of 16 residues. Losses at the gene ends were 4 bases for V and 2 bases for J; bases not matched to a gene: 7. The CDR3 DNA reads TGTGCCAGCAGTTGGACAGGGGGCTGGAGTACCTACGAGCAGTACTTC. Protein product: CASSWTGGWSTYEQYF.

In its sample, this clonotype was seen a few times. At one end, the junction sequence differs from germline, possibly due to a read error. V and J are TRBV20-1 and TRBJ1-1; possibly TRBD1 for D (6 bases). There are 14 residues in the CDR3. Per germline, CDR1 DFQATT and CDR2 SNEGSKA (reference sequence). The CDR3 nucleotides read TGCAGTGCTAGGACTACAGGGCTGAAAACTGAAGCTTTCTTT. Its translation is CSARTTGLKTEAFF.

The J gene is TRBJ1-1, the V gene TRBV7-3; weak D call: TRBD1 (5 bases). CDR3 length equals 13 residues. CDR1 and CDR2 from the germline V gene are SGHTA and FQGTGA. Trimming took 4 bases from V and 8 from J, leaving 14 bases between them. The CDR3 protein is CASSSGPGGEAFF. The CDR3 DNA reads TGTGCCAGCAGCTCGGGACCGGGGGGGGAAGCTTTCTTT.

Remarks on this clonotype: At one boundary the junction diverges from the germline segment, which might be a read error. The chain couples TRBV7-7 to TRBJ2-5; 9 bases line up with TRBD1. Germline V lookup: CDR1 SSHAT, CDR2 FNYEAQ (reference sequence). The CDR3 consists of 13 residues. The CDR3 region is CASSLVGQGSQYF. In DNA form, the CDR3 reads TGTGCTAGCAGCTTAGTGGGACAGGGTTCCCAGTACTTC.

The CDR3 DNA is TGTGCCAGTAGTATACAGGGCTTAAGGTACAATGAGCAGTTCTTC. It codes for CASSIQGLRYNEQFF. J is TRBJ2-1 and V is TRBV19; D is possibly TRBD1 (5 bases). This CDR3 has 15 residues. V was pared by 2 bases and J by 4 bases, with 12 bases between. Germline loops: CDR1 LNHDA, CDR2 SQIVND (reference sequence).

V usage is TRBV28 and J usage is TRBJ2-2; D is unclear. In germline, CDR1 is MDHEN, CDR2 SYDVKM. Trimming took 7 bases from V and 4 from J, leaving 13 bases between them. CDR3 size: 14 residues. The CDR3 nucleotides read TGTGCCAGCATTGAAAGGGTCGGCACCGGGGAGCTGTTTTTT. Protein product: CASIERVGTGELFF. Complete variable domain (other parts from reference TRBV28 and TRBJ2-2): DVKVTQSSRYLVKRTGEKVFLECVQDMDHENMFWYRQDPGLGLRLIYFSYDVKMKEKGDIPEGYSVSREKKERFSLILESASTNQTSMYLCASIERVGTGELFFGEGSRLTVL.

The V call is TRBV4-1, the J call TRBJ1-1, with D possibly matching TRBD1 (5 bases). The CDR3 covers 13 residues. Trimming left V 4 bases short and J 6 bases short, with 12 bases between. Germline V CDR1 and CDR2: MGHRA, YSYEKL. The CDR3 spells CASSPPGYPEAFF. The CDR3 nucleotides read TGCGCCAGCAGCCCCCCAGGGTACCCTGAAGCTTTCTTT.

This clonotype has a count of ten or more. The V and J genes are TRBV12-3 or TRBV12-4 and TRBJ1-5; D is ambiguous. The CDR3 has 13 residues. V shed 1 base and J shed 6 bases, with 7 bases lying between them. The CDR3 nucleotides are TGTGCCAGCAGTTTAGAATCAACTCAGCCCCAGCATTTT. As protein: CASSLESTQPQHF.

This clonotype came up many times. This chain connects TRBV27 to TRBJ2-7, with 7 bases matching TRBD1. Per germline, CDR1 MNHEY and CDR2 SMNVEV (reference sequence). J gave up 4 bases and V 5 bases, and 5 bases lay outside the gene matches. This CDR3 has 13 amino acids. CDR3 coding DNA: TGTGCCAGCAGTCAACGGACAGGTTACGAGCAGTACTTC. This translates into CASSQRTGYEQYF.